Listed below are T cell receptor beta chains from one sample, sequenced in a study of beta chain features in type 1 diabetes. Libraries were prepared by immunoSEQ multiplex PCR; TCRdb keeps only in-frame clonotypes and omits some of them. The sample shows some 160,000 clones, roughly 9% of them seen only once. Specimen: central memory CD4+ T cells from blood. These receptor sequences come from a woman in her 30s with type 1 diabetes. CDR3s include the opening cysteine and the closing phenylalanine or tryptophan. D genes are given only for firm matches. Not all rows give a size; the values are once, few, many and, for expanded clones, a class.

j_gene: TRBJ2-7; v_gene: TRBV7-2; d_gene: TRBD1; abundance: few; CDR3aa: CASSLAGTGSYEQYF; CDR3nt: TGTGCCAGCAGCTTAGCCGGGACAGGCAGCTACGAGCAGTACTTC
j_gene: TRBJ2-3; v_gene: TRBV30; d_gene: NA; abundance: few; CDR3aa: CAWSAGGGIDTQYF; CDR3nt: TGTGCCTGGAGTGCGGGGGGCGGGATAGATACGCAGTATTTT
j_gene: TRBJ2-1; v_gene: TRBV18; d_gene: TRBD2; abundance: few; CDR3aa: CASSPLTLAGVNEQFF; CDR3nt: TGTGCCAGCTCACCACTTACTCTAGCGGGAGTCAATGAGCAGTTCTTC
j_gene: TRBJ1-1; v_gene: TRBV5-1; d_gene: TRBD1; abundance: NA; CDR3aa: CASGAGDRLNTEAFF; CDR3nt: TGCGCCAGCGGCGCCGGGGACAGACTGAACACTGAAGCTTTCTTT
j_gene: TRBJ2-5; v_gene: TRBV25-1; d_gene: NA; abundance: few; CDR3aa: CASSLWAETQYF; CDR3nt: TGTGCCAGCAGCTTATGGGCCGAGACCCAGTACTTC
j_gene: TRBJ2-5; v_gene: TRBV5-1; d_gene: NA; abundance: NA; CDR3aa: CASSLASDRQETQYF; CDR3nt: TGCGCCAGCAGCTTGGCTTCGGACAGACAAGAGACCCAGTACTTC
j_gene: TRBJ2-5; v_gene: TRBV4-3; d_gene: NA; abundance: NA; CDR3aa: CASSQGGLQETQYF; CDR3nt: TGCGCCAGCAGCCAAGGTGGGCTACAAGAGACCCAGTACTTC
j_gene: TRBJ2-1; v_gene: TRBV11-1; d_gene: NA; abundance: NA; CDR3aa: CASSLSGPYNEQFF; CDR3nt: TGTGCCAGCAGCCTCAGCGGCCCCTACAATGAGCAGTTCTTC
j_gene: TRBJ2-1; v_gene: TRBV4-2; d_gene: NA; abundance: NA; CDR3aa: CASSQASRGEQFF; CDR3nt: TGTGCCAGCAGCCAAGCCAGCCGCGGTGAGCAGTTCTTC
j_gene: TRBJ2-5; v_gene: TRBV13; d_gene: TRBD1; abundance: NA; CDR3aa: CASSDRGSGETQYF; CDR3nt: TGTGCCAGCAGCGACAGGGGTAGCGGAGAGACCCAGTACTTC
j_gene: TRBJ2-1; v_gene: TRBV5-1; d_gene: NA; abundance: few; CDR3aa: CASSLGDNNEQFF; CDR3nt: TGCGCCAGCAGCTTGGGGGACAATAATGAGCAGTTCTTC
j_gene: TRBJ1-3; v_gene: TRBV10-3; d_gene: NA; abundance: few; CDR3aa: CASQAGNTIYF; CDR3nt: TGTGCCTCACAGGCTGGAAACACCATATATTTT
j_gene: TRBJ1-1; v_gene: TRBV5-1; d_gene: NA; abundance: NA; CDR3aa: CASSFQGRNTEAFF; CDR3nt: TGCGCCAGCAGCTTCCAGGGGCGGAACACTGAAGCTTTCTTT
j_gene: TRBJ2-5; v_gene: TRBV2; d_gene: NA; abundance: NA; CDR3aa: CASSEASYQETQYF; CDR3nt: TGTGCCAGCAGTGAAGCTTCGTACCAAGAGACCCAGTACTTC
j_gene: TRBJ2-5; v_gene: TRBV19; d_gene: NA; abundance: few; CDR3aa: CATKQQGGETQYF; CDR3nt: TGTGCCACTAAGCAACAGGGAGGGGAGACCCAGTACTTC
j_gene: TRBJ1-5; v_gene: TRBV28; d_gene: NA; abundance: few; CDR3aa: CASSSQGPSNQPQHF; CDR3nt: TGTGCCAGCAGTTCCCAGGGGCCCAGCAATCAGCCCCAGCATTTT
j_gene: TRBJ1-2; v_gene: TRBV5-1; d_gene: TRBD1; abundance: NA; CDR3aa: CASSAGQGAVTNYGYTF; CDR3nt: TGCGCCAGCAGCGCAGGACAGGGGGCGGTAACTAACTATGGCTACACCTTC
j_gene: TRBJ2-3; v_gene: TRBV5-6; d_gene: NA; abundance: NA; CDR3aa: CASSIGDMYTDTQYF; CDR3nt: TGTGCCAGCAGCATCGGCGACATGTACACAGATACGCAGTATTTT
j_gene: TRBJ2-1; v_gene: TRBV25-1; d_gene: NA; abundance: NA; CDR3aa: CASSQGLGGTYNEQFF; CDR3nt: TGTGCCAGCAGTCAAGGCCTTGGCGGGACCTACAATGAGCAGTTCTTC
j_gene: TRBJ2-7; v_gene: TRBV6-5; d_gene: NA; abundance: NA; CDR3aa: CASSYTTSLPYEQYF; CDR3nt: TGTGCCAGCAGTTATACGACTAGTCTCCCCTACGAGCAGTACTTC
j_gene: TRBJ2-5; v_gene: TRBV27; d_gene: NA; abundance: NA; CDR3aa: CASSLQGGEETQYF; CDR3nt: TGTGCCAGCAGTTTGCAGGGAGGAGAAGAGACCCAGTACTTC
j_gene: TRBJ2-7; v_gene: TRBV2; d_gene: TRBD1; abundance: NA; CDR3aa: CASRGDSLYEQYF; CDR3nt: TGTGCCAGCAGGGGGGACAGCCTCTACGAGCAGTACTTC
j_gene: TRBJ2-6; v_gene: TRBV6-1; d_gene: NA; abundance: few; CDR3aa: CASRGSSGANVLTF; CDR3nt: TGTGCCAGCCGGGGGAGTTCTGGGGCCAACGTCCTGACTTTC
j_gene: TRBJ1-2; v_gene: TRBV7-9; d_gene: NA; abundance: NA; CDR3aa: CASSSTAYGYTF; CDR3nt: TGTGCCAGCAGCTCGACAGCTTATGGCTACACCTTC
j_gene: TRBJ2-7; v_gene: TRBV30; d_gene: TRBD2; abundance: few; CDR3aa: CAWSGTSGRAYEQYF; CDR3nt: TGTGCCTGGAGTGGGACTAGCGGGAGGGCCTACGAGCAGTACTTC
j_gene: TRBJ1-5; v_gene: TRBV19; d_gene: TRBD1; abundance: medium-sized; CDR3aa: CASSRTGRDHQPQHF; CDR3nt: TGTGCCAGTAGTCGGACAGGGAGGGACCATCAGCCCCAGCATTTT
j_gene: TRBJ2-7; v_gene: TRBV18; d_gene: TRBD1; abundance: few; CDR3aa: CASSRIGTVSYEQYF; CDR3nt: TGTGCCAGCTCAAGGATAGGGACAGTTTCCTACGAGCAGTACTTC
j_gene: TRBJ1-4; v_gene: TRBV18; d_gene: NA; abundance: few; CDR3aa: CASSPTGSNEKLFF; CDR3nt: TGTGCCAGCTCACCAACAGGGTCTAATGAAAAACTGTTTTTT
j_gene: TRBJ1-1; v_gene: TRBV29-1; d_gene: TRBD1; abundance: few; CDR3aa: CSVYRGMNTEAFF; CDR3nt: TGCAGCGTTTACAGGGGCATGAACACTGAAGCTTTCTTT
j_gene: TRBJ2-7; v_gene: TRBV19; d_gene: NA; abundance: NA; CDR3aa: CASSRTGTLYEQYF; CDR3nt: TGTGCCAGTAGTCGGACCGGGACACTCTACGAGCAGTACTTC
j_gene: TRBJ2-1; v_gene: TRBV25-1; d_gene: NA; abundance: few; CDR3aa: CASSGTELNDNEQFF; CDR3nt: TGTGCCAGCAGTGGAACAGAGCTAAATGACAATGAGCAGTTCTTC
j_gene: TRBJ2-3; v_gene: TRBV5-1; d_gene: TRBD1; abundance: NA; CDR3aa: CASSRDRVGTDTQYF; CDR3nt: TGCGCCAGCAGCAGGGACAGGGTAGGAACAGATACGCAGTATTTT
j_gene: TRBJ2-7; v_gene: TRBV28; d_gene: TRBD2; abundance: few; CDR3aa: CASRRTSGRAYEQYF; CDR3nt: TGTGCCAGCAGGCGAACTAGCGGGAGGGCGTACGAGCAGTACTTC
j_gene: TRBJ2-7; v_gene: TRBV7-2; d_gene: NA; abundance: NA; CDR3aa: CASSPGAYEQYF; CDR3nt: TGTGCCAGCTCGCCGGGGGCCTACGAGCAGTACTTC
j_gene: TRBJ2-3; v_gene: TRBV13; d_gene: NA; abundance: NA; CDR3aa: CASSSSGGDTQYF; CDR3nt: TGTGCCAGCAGCTCATCAGGTGGAGATACGCAGTATTTT
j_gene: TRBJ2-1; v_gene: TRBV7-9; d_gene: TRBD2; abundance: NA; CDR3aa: CASSWLAGGYNEQFF; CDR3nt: TGTGCCAGCAGCTGGCTAGCGGGAGGGTACAATGAGCAGTTCTTC
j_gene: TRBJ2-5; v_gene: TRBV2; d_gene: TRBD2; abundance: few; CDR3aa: CASRRGLAARETQYF; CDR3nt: TGTGCCAGCAGGAGGGGACTAGCGGCCAGAGAGACCCAGTACTTC
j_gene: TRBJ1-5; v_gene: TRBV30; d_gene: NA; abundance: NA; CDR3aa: CAWAPGGARFRSNQPQHF; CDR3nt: TGTGCCTGGGCACCTGGGGGGGCGAGGTTCAGGAGCAATCAGCCCCAGCATTTT
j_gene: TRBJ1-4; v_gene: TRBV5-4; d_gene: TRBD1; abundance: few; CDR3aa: CASSRQGVEEKLFF; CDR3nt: TGTGCCAGCAGCCGACAGGGGGTGGAGGAAAAACTGTTTTTT
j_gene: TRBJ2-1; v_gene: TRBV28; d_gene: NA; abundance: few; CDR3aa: CASNSFNEQFF; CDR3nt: TGTGCCAGCAATAGCTTCAATGAGCAGTTCTTC
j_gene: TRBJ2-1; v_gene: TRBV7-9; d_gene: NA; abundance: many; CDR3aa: CASSLSSFFDEQFF; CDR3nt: TGTGCCAGCAGCTTATCGAGTTTTTTTGATGAGCAGTTCTTC
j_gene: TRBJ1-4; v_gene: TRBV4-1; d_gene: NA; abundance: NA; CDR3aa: CASSQDNDSQNEKLFF; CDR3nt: TGCGCCAGCAGCCAAGATAACGACAGTCAAAATGAAAAACTGTTTTTT
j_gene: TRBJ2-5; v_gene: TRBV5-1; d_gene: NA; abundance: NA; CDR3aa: CASSMGSQETQYF; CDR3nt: TGCGCCAGCAGTATGGGCAGCCAAGAGACCCAGTACTTC
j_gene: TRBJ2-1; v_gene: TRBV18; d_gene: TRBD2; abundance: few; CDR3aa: CASSQTIAGVGSEQFF; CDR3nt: TGTGCCAGCTCACAAACAATAGCGGGAGTTGGGAGTGAGCAGTTCTTC
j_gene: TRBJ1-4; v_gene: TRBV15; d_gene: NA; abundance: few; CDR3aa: CATSRDRRGIATNEKLFF; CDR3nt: TGTGCCACCAGCAGAGATCGACGGGGAATTGCAACTAATGAAAAACTGTTTTTT
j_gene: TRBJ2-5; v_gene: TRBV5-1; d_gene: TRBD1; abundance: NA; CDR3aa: CASSQGTGGNQETQYF; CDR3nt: TGCGCCAGCAGCCAAGGGACAGGGGGGAACCAAGAGACCCAGTACTTC
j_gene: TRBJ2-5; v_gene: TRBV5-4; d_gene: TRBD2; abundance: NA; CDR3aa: CASSQPASGHQETQYF; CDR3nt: TGTGCCAGCAGCCAACCGGCTAGCGGGCACCAAGAGACCCAGTACTTC
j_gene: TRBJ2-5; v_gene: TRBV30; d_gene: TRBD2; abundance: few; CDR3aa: CAWGTSGGETQYF; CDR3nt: TGTGCCTGGGGGACTAGCGGAGGGGAGACCCAGTACTTC
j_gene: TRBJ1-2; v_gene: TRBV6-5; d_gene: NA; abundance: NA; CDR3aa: CASSPGLGYTF; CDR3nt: TGTGCCAGCAGTCCAGGGCTTGGCTACACCTTC
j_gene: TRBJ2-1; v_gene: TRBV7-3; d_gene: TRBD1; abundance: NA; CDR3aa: CASRQTGTDYNEQFF; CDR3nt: TGTGCCAGCAGGCAGACCGGGACAGACTACAATGAGCAGTTCTTC
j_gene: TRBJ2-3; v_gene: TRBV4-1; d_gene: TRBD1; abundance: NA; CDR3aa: CASSQDREGTDTQYF; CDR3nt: TGCGCCAGCAGCCAGGACAGGGAGGGCACAGATACGCAGTATTTT
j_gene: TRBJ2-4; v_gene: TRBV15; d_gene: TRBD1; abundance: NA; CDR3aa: CATSRGQGAYKNIQYF; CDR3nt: TGTGCCACCAGCAGAGGGCAGGGGGCTTACAAAAACATTCAGTACTTC
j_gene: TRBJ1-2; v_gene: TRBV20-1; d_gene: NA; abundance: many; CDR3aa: CSASDNDGYTF; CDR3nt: TGCAGTGCTAGTGACAATGATGGCTACACCTTC
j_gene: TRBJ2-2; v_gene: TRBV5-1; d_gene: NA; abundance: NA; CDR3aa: CASSLFRQGNTGELFF; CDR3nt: TGCGCCAGCAGCTTGTTCCGGCAGGGGAACACCGGGGAGCTGTTTTTT
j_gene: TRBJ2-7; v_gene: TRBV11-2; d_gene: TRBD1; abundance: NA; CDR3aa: CASSAGQGASPGQYF; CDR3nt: TGTGCCAGCAGCGCGGGACAGGGGGCTTCTCCCGGGCAGTACTTC